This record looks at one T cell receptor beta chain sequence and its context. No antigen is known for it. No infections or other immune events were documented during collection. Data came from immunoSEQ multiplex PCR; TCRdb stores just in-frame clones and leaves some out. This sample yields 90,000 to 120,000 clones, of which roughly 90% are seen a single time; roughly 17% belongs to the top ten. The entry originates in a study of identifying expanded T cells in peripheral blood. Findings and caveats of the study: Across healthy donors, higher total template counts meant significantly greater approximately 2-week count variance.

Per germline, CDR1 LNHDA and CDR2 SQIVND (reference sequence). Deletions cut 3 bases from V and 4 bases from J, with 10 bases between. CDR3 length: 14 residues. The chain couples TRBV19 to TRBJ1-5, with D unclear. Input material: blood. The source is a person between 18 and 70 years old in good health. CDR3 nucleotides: TGTGCCAGTAGTATCGAAGGGAGAAATCAGCCCCAGCATTTT. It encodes CASSIEGRNQPQHF. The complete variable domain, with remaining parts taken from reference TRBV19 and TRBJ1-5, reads DGGITQSPKYLFRKEGQNVTLSCEQNLNHDAMYWYRQDPGQGLRLIYYSQIVNDFQKGDIAEGYSVSREKKESFPLTVTSAQKNPTAFYLCASSIEGRNQPQHFGDGTRLSIL.